The clone carrying this T cell receptor (beta chain) was counted between two and nine times. The antigen remains undetermined. This sample stems from a study of response to subunit inactivated influenza vaccine. Trimming pared 4 bases from V and 3 bases from J, leaving 7 bases between. Per the germline V gene, CDR1 is MNHNS and CDR2 is SASEGT. This CDR3 has 13 residues. Whole-study results and caveats: The authors put forward the suggestion that each seasonal influenza vaccination may bring in only a limited number of new T cells.

TCRdb re-called the RT-PCR reads through MiXCR, storing one row per CDR3 protein. The data show 650,000 to 800,000 distinct CDR3 sequences, over 11% seen once. The source is a man between 50 and 59 years old who received an inactivated influenza vaccine. The gene calls are TRBV6-1 and TRBJ2-4; D is unclear. The sequencing here drew on PBMCs from blood, taken 14 days before vaccination. The DNA for the CDR3 is TGTGCCAGCAGTGGGTTGGACAAAAACATTCAGTACTTC. It encodes CASSGLDKNIQYF.